A single sample gave rise to the 15 T cell receptor beta chains below, sequenced in a study of T cells in localized non-small cell lung cancer. Clones were read by immunoSEQ multiplex PCR, and TCRdb kept only the in-frame ones, dropping some. The sample consists of around 1,500 clones, around 21% of them appearing once. Source: lung tumor tissue, taken before any cancer treatment. The receptor set was obtained from a female donor older than 55 with stage II lung adenocarcinoma.

This clone was seen a few times. This chain joins TRBV6-8 and TRBJ2-3; maybe TRBD2 (7 bases). This CDR3 is 14 amino acids long. The germline V and J ends were trimmed by 5 bases and 3 bases, with 12 bases remaining between them. From germline, CDR1 is MNHGY and CDR2 SAAAGT. CDR3 in amino acids: CASSEGGTTDTQYF. The CDR3 DNA follows: TGTGCCAGCAGTGAGGGGGGGACAACAGATACGCAGTATTTT.

The CDR3 DNA follows: TGTGCCAGCTCAGTACTAGCGGGGCTATACAATGAGCAGTTCTTC. Encoded protein: CASSVLAGLYNEQFF. The genes are TRBV18 and TRBJ2-1, with 10 bases matching TRBD2. Germline CDR1 and CDR2: KGHSH and LQKENI. V shed 5 bases and J 4 bases; nucleotides not matched to a gene: 5. The CDR3 runs 15 residues.

By frequency in the sample, this clone is large. The chain links TRBV14 to TRBJ2-3; TRBD2 might be the D (7 bases). This CDR3 comprises 16 residues. Germline CDR1 and CDR2: SGHDN and FVKESK. Trimming took 1 base from V and 6 from J, leaving 17 bases between them. For the CDR3, the DNA is TGTGCCAGCAGCCAAGTTTTAGGCGGGGGCGCGGATACGCAGTATTTT. The encoded protein is CASSQVLGGGADTQYF.

The V gene is TRBV14, the J gene TRBJ2-7; D might be TRBD2 (5 bases). V lost 2 bases to trimming and J lost 7 bases, with 12 bases between them. CDR1 and CDR2 from the germline V gene are SGHDN and FVKESK. CDR3 length: 13 residues. The CDR3 region has the DNA TGTGCCAGCAGCCAAACAAATAGCGAGGAGCAGTACTTC. It translates to CASSQTNSEEQYF.

This clone was seen only a few times. This chain joins TRBV29-1 and TRBJ2-7; perhaps TRBD2 as D (7 bases). Germline CDR1 and CDR2: SQVTM and ANQGSEA. The CDR3 contains 18 residues. Trimming removed 4 bases at V and 1 base at J, with 26 bases between. This chain's CDR3 is CSVVGITGGPIPSYEQYF. CDR3 nucleotide sequence: TGCAGCGTTGTGGGGATTACGGGGGGCCCTATTCCATCCTACGAGCAGTACTTC.

This clone turned up a few times. V gene TRBV6-8 combines with J gene TRBJ2-1; possibly TRBD1 for D (5 bases). Trimming left V 6 bases short and J 0 bases short, with 6 bases between. There are 13 residues in the CDR3. Germline loops: CDR1 MNHGY, CDR2 SAAAGT. The CDR3 protein is CASRGDSYNEQFF. The CDR3 DNA is TGTGCCAGCAGAGGGGACTCCTACAATGAGCAGTTCTTC.

Worth noting for this clone: No conserved phenylalanine or tryptophan is present at the end of the CDR3, so a read error is the likely explanation. Because the CDR3's place on the DNA is in doubt, the DNA is left out and the CDR3 is given as listed by TCRdb. The chain joins TRBV28 to TRBJ1-2. The CDR3 region is 16 residues in length, termini included. From germline, CDR1 is MDHEN and CDR2 SYDVKM. This chain's CDR3 is CASSLSQDGYTFGVFP.

V and J are TRBV18 and TRBJ1-5; unclear D gene. The CDR3 sequence is 13 residues long. Trimming cost V 2 bases and J 5 bases, with 7 bases left between them. The germline CDR1 and CDR2 sequences are KGHSH and LQKENI. The CDR3 DNA reads TGTGCCAGCTCACCAGGGTTGGATCAGCCCCAGCATTTT. It yields the protein CASSPGLDQPQHF.

The chain uses TRBV9 and TRBJ2-5; 7 nucleotides line up with TRBD1. CDR3 length equals 14 residues. The trim removed 6 bases at V and 2 bases at J, leaving 7 bases unmatched. Germline values: CDR1 SGDLS, CDR2 YYNGEE. This CDR3 is CASTKGGGQETQYF. The CDR3 DNA reads TGTGCCAGCACAAAAGGGGGCGGGCAAGAGACCCAGTACTTC.

By frequency in the sample, this clone is medium-sized (0.01 to 0.1%). The J gene is TRBJ1-2, the V gene TRBV9, with D perhaps TRBD1 (5 bases). Deletions cut 3 bases from V and 4 bases from J, with 13 bases between. The CDR3 sequence is 14 residues long. CDR1 is SGDLS, CDR2 YYNGEE, per germline. As DNA, the CDR3 is TGTGCCAGCAGCGGTGGGGGACGTACCTATGGCTACACCTTC. Its protein is CASSGGGRTYGYTF. Complete variable domain (other parts from reference TRBV9 and TRBJ1-2): DSGVTQTPKHLITATGQRVTLRCSPRSGDLSVYWYQQSLDQGLQFLIQYYNGEERAKGNILERFSAQQFPDLHSELNLSSLELGDSALYFCASSGGGRTYGYTFGSGTRLTVV.

The chain employs TRBV6-7 and TRBJ2-5; no clear D. TRBV6-7 is an ORF; its function is uncertain. The CDR3 consists of 11 residues. V was pared by 8 bases and J by 1 base, with 5 bases between. In DNA, the CDR3 is TGTGCCAGCCGGGCCCAAGAGACCCAGTACTTC. Its translation is CASRAQETQYF.

The chain uses TRBV28 and TRBJ1-3, with D possibly matching TRBD1 (5 bases). The CDR3 contains 15 residues. Germline V gene lookup returns CDR1 MDHEN and CDR2 SYDVKM. Deletions cut 5 bases from V and 2 bases from J, with 13 bases between. The CDR3 is CASSTEGRAGNTIYF. The CDR3 bases are TGTGCCAGCAGTACGGAGGGCAGGGCTGGAAACACCATATATTTT. Variable domain in full (rest from reference TRBV28 and TRBJ1-3): DVKVTQSSRYLVKRTGEKVFLECVQDMDHENMFWYRQDPGLGLRLIYFSYDVKMKEKGDIPEGYSVSREKKERFSLILESASTNQTSMYLCASSTEGRAGNTIYFGEGSWLTVV.

The chain carries TRBV11-3 and TRBJ2-2; possibly TRBD2 for D (5 bases). CDR1 SGHNT and CDR2 YENEEA come from the germline V gene. The CDR3 extends over 16 amino acids. The V and J ends lost 5 bases and 8 bases respectively, with 21 bases between them. The CDR3 sequence is CASSRSETRAGGELFF. The CDR3 region has the DNA TGTGCCAGCAGCCGATCGGAAACCCGCGCGGGTGGGGAGCTGTTTTTT.

V and J are TRBV6-8 and TRBJ1-1; 9 bases are a match to TRBD1. After removal of 6 bases from V and 9 bases from J, the junction contained 8 bases not matched to a gene. Germline V CDR1 and CDR2: MNHGY, SAAAGT. The CDR3 consists of 13 residues. The CDR3 spells CASSPSGTGKAFF. The CDR3 DNA reads TGTGCCAGCAGCCCTTCTGGGACAGGGAAAGCTTTCTTT.

This clone showed up just a few times. The V call is TRBV18, the J call TRBJ1-2; D is perhaps TRBD1 (5 bases). The CDR3 spans 16 residues. CDR1 is KGHSH and CDR2 is LQKENI in the germline V gene. Trimming took off 2 bases at V and 7 bases at J, with 20 bases between the two ends. CDR3 nucleotide sequence: TGTGCCAGCTCACCAGGCGGGGCAGGACGTCTTTCTGGCTACACCTTC. Its protein product is CASSPGGAGRLSGYTF.